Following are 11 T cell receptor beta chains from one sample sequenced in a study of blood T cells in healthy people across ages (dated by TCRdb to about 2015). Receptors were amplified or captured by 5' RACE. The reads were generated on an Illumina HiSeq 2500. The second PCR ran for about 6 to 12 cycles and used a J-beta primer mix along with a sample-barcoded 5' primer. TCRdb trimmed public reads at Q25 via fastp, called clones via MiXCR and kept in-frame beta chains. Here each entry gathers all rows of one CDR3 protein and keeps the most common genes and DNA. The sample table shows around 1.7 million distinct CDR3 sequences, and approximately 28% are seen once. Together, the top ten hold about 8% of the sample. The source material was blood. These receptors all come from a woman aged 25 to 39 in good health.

The CDR3 nucleotides read TGTGCCAGCAGCTTAGTGGCTAGCGGGAGCTCCTACGAGCAGTACTTC. The encoded protein is CASSLVASGSSYEQYF. The V call is TRBV7-9, the J call TRBJ2-7, with TRBD2 matching over 10 bases. This CDR3 region has 16 residues. Germline CDR1 and CDR2: SEHNR and FQNEAQ (reference sequence). The junction had 3 bases not matched to a gene; V was cut back by 1 base and J by 0 bases. The entire variable domain, with the rest obtained from reference TRBV7-9 and TRBJ2-7, is as follows: DTGVSQNPRHKITKRGQNVTFRCDPISEHNRLYWYRQTLGQGPEFLTYFQNEAQLEKSRLLSDRFSAERPKGSFSTLEIQRTEQGDSAMYLCASSLVASGSSYEQYFGPGTRLTVT.

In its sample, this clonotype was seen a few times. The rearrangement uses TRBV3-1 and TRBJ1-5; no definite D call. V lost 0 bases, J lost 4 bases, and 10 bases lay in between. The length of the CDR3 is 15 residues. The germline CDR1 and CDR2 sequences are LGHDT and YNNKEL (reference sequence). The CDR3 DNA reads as TGTGCCAGCAGCCAAGACCCCGGGTTGAATCAGCCCCAGCATTTT. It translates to CASSQDPGLNQPQHF.

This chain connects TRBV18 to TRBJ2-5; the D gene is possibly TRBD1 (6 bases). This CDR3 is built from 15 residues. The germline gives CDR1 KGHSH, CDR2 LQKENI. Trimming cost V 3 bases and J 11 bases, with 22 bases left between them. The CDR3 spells CASSPDRVRSNEQYF. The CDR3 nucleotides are TGTGCCAGCTCACCGGACAGAGTCCGATCCAATGAGCAGTACTTC.

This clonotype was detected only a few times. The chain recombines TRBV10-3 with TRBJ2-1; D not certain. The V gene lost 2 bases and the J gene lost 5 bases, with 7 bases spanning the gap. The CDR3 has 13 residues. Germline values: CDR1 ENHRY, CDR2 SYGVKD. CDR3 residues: CAISEGRDNEQFF. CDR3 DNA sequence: TGTGCCATCAGTGAGGGCCGGGACAATGAGCAGTTCTTC.

The CDR3 DNA reads as TGTGCCAGCAGTGTCACCGGGACGAAACACGAGCAGTACTTC. Residues: CASSVTGTKHEQYF. The rearrangement uses TRBV28 and TRBJ2-4; D might be TRBD1 or TRBD2, each matching 5 bases. The DNA matches TRBJ2-7 better at its end, which makes the J call doubtful. The CDR3 has 14 residues. The germline CDR1 and CDR2 sequences are MDHEN and SYDVKM.

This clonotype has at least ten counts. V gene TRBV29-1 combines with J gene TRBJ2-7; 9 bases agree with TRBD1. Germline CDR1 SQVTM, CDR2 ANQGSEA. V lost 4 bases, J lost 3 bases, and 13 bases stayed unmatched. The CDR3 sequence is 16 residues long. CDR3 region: CSVGGTGTGSIYEQYF. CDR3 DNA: TGCAGCGTTGGGGGGACCGGGACAGGGTCAATCTACGAGCAGTACTTC.

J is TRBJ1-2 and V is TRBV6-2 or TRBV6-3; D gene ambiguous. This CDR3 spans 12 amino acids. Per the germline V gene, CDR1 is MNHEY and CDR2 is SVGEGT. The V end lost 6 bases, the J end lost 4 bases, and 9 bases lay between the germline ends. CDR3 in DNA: TGTGCCAGCAGCCCCTCCGTCTATGGCTACACCTTC. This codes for CASSPSVYGYTF.

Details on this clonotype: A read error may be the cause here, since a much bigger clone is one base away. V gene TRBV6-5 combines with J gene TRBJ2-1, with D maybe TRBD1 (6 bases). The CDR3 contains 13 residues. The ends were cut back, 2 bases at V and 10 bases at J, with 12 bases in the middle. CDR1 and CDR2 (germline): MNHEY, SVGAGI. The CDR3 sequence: CASSYVGTYEQFF. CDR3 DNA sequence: TGTGCCAGCAGTTACGTTGGGACATACGAGCAGTTCTTC.

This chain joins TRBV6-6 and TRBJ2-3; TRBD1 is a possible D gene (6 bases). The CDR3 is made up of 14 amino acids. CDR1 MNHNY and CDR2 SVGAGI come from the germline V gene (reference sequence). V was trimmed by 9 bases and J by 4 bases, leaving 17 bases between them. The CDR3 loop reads CASRTRQVSDTQYF. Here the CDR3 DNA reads TGTGCCAGTCGCACCCGACAGGTTTCAGATACGCAGTATTTT.

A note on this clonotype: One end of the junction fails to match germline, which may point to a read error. The CDR3 reads CTTSDRAGAQETQFF. The CDR3 coding sequence is TGTACCACCAGTGATCGGGCGGGGGCTCAAGAGACCCAGTTCTTC. This rearrangement joins TRBV24-1 to TRBJ2-5, with TRBD2 as a possible D gene (7 bases). The J call may be mistaken, given a closer DNA end match to TRBJ2-1. This CDR3 is 15 amino acids long. The V gene's germline CDR1 is KGHDR and CDR2 SFDVKD.

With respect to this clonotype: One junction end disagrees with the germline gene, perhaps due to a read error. The CDR3 coding sequence is TGTGCCAGCAGTTTAGGCCGGGGGGACACCGGGGAGCGGTTTTTT. This encodes CASSLGRGDTGERFF. The rearrangement joins TRBV12-3 or TRBV12-4 to TRBJ2-2, with D perhaps matching TRBD2 (7 bases). CDR3 size: 15 residues.